This T cell receptor (beta chain) is from a study of neurological immune-mediated disorders. In its sample, this clonotype was seen many times. The CDR3 has 13 residues. Germline CDR1 is LNHNV and CDR2 is YYDKDF (reference sequence). The V end was cut by 0 bases, the J end by 8 bases, with 7 bases between. TCRdb re-called the 5' RACE reads through MiXCR, storing one row per CDR3 protein. The table lists roughly 60,000 distinct CDR3 sequences, 3.5% to 4.5% of them singletons. The sequencing sample was made of PBMCs. This chain links TRBV15 with TRBJ1-4; D gene ambiguous. The TCR comes from a woman aged 45-60 years with multiple sclerosis. CDR3 nucleotides: TGTGCCACCAGCAGAGATATAAGCGAAAAACTGTTTTTT. Translated: CATSRDISEKLFF.